These 32 T cell receptor beta chains were sequenced from one sample in a study of blood T cell repertoires in COVID-19. Method: immunoSEQ multiplex PCR; TCRdb's copy keeps in-frame clones and lacks some. The sample lists under 200,000 clones, about 85% occurring once. Sequencing input: peripheral blood. The source is a man in his sixties who had recovered from COVID-19.

This clone was detected only once. The chain joins TRBV5-1 to TRBJ2-1; TRBD1 agrees at 9 bases. With 5 bases clipped from V and 7 bases from J, the junction kept 7 bases outside the gene matches. The CDR3 loop spans 14 amino acids. Germline-derived CDR1 and CDR2 are SGHRS and YFSETQ. The CDR3 reads CASRDDRGGNEQFF. In DNA form, the CDR3 reads TGCGCCAGCAGAGATGACAGGGGGGGTAATGAGCAGTTCTTC.

V is TRBV7-2 and J is TRBJ1-4, with 7 nucleotides matching TRBD1. Germline V gives CDR1 SGHTA, CDR2 FQGNSA. The CDR3 loop spans 15 amino acids. Trimming removed 2 bases from V and 2 bases from J; junction bases left unmatched: 2. The CDR3 DNA is TGTGCCAGCAGCTTACAGGGGGACACTAATGAAAAACTGTTTTTT. It specifies CASSLQGDTNEKLFF.

The CDR3 loop reads CASSLGGQGNYGYTF. For the CDR3, the DNA is TGTGCCAGCAGCTTAGGAGGACAGGGGAACTATGGCTACACCTTC. The gene calls are TRBV7-9 and TRBJ1-2, with 9 bases aligning to TRBD1. CDR3 size: 15 residues. CDR1 is SEHNR, CDR2 FQNEAQ, per germline (reference sequence). V shed 1 base and J 2 bases; nucleotides not matched to a gene: 2.

The chain links TRBV9 to TRBJ2-1; no firm D call. The germline CDR1 and CDR2 sequences are SGDLS and YYNGEE. This CDR3 is built from 14 residues. Trimming removed 0 bases from V and 4 bases from J, with 8 bases in between. CDR3 DNA sequence: TGTGCCAGCAGCGTAGTTGGAGAATACAATGAGCAGTTCTTC. This codes for CASSVVGEYNEQFF. Variable domain in full (rest from reference TRBV9 and TRBJ2-1): DSGVTQTPKHLITATGQRVTLRCSPRSGDLSVYWYQQSLDQGLQFLIQYYNGEERAKGNILERFSAQQFPDLHSELNLSSLELGDSALYFCASSVVGEYNEQFFGPGTRLTVL.

The CDR3 is CASSWTRAGELWEQYF. CDR3 nucleotides: TGTGCCAGCAGCTGGACTAGGGCAGGGGAGTTGTGGGAGCAGTACTTC. The chain employs TRBV5-5 and TRBJ2-7, with D tentatively TRBD2 (7 bases). V was clipped by 3 bases and J by 7 bases, with 23 bases between them. Per the germline V gene, CDR1 is SGHKS and CDR2 is YYEKEE (reference sequence). The CDR3 runs to 16 residues.

This chain connects TRBV2 to TRBJ1-4; TRBD1 might be the D (6 bases). CDR1 and CDR2 from the germline V gene are SNHLY and FYNNEI. Trimming stripped 5 bases from V and 8 bases from J, with 18 bases between. The CDR3 runs 15 residues. DNA of the CDR3: TGTGCCAGCAGTTTAGGGGACACCCAAGGCGAAAAACTGTTTTTT. It translates to CASSLGDTQGEKLFF.

In its sample, this clone was seen a few times. V and J are TRBV5-1 and TRBJ1-1; the D gene is possibly TRBD1 (5 bases). Trimming stripped 4 bases from V and 2 bases from J, with 15 bases between. This CDR3 has 15 amino acids. CDR1 and CDR2 from the germline V gene are SGHRS and YFSETQ. The CDR3 nucleotides are TGCGCCAGCAGCCCTGGCAGGGTGGGAAACACTGAAGCTTTCTTT. Translated, it gives CASSPGRVGNTEAFF.

J is TRBJ2-5 and V is TRBV12-5, with no clear D. The CDR3 has 14 amino acids. V lost 1 base and J lost 2, with 8 bases in between. CDR1 and CDR2 (germline): LGHNT, FRNRAP. The CDR3 is CASGLAGFQETQYF. The CDR3, as DNA: TGTGCTAGTGGTTTGGCAGGATTTCAAGAGACCCAGTACTTC.

A word on this clone: At one end, the junction sequence differs from germline, possibly due to a read error. The chain joins TRBV3-1 (or the pseudogene TRBV3-2) to TRBJ2-1; 8 bases match TRBD2. Germline-derived CDR1 and CDR2 are LGHDT and YNNKEL (reference sequence). This CDR3 is 15 amino acids long. The CDR3 sequence is CASNQRTSGGDEQFF. In DNA, the CDR3 is TGTGCCAGCAACCAACGAACTAGCGGTGGAGATGAGCAGTTCTTC.

This clone was seen a few times. This chain joins TRBV29-1 and TRBJ2-1; the D gene is possibly TRBD2 (5 bases). Germline V gene lookup returns CDR1 SQVTM and CDR2 ANQGSEA. There are 18 residues in the CDR3. V was cut by 0 bases and J by 0 bases, with 18 bases left in between. CDR3 loop: CSVEDSARLKSSYNEQFF. In DNA, the CDR3 is TGCAGCGTTGAAGATTCAGCCAGACTAAAAAGCTCCTACAATGAGCAGTTCTTC.

V gene TRBV27 combines with J gene TRBJ1-5; maybe TRBD1 (5 bases). The CDR3 covers 15 residues. The germline CDR1 and CDR2 sequences are MNHEY and SMNVEV (reference sequence). V shed 5 bases and J shed 2 bases, with 13 bases lying between them. The DNA of the CDR3 is TGTGCCAGCAGTCCCTCCAGACAGCGCAATCAGCCCCAGCATTTT. Its translation is CASSPSRQRNQPQHF.

The chain has TRBV2 and TRBJ2-3, with 8 bases fitting TRBD1. With V trimmed by 11 bases and J by 3 bases, 13 bases remained unmatched. Germline V gene lookup returns CDR1 SNHLY and CDR2 FYNNEI. The CDR3 is made up of 15 amino acids. The CDR3 sequence: CASPRGRGLTDTQYF. DNA of the CDR3: TGTGCCTCCCCCAGGGGCAGGGGGCTGACAGATACGCAGTATTTT.

The CDR3 coding sequence is TGTGCCAGCAGCTTAACAGGGCGAAGCACTGAAGCTTTCTTT. This codes for CASSLTGRSTEAFF. J is TRBJ1-1 and V is TRBV7-2; perhaps TRBD1 as D (6 bases). The CDR3 consists of 14 residues. V was trimmed by 2 bases and J by 4 bases, leaving 11 bases between them. CDR1 SGHTA and CDR2 FQGNSA come from the germline V gene.

The rearrangement joins TRBV9 to TRBJ1-4; 10 nucleotides line up with TRBD1. This CDR3 has 15 amino acids. From germline, CDR1 is SGDLS and CDR2 YYNGEE. J was trimmed by 4 bases and V by 0 bases; bases with no gene match: 0. The CDR3 sequence is CASSVGTGGNEKLFF. In DNA form, the CDR3 reads TGTGCCAGCAGCGTAGGGACAGGGGGTAATGAAAAACTGTTTTTT.

The CDR3 bases are TGTGCCAGCAGCCATTGGACTAGCGGGGAGAACAATGAGCAGTTCTTC. It yields the protein CASSHWTSGENNEQFF. The V gene is TRBV3-1 (or the pseudogene TRBV3-2), the J gene TRBJ2-1, with 12 bases aligning to TRBD2. Germline CDR1 reads LGHDT; CDR2 reads YNNKEL (reference sequence). The CDR3 has 16 residues. The junction had 5 bases not matched to a gene; V was cut back by 3 bases and J by 5 bases.

This clone occurred a few times. The rearrangement links TRBV5-1 to TRBJ2-5; 10 bases are shared with TRBD1. This CDR3 region has 17 residues. V lost 2 bases to trimming and J lost 4 bases; unmatched junction nucleotides: 11. Germline values: CDR1 SGHRS, CDR2 YFSETQ. The CDR3 nucleotides read TGCGCCAGCAGCTTCGGAGGGGACAGGGGAAGTTTAGAGACCCAGTACTTC. It is translated as CASSFGGDRGSLETQYF.

The CDR3, as DNA: TGCAGCGTTGACACAGGGGGCTTCTCTGGAAACACCATATATTTT. Encoded protein: CSVDTGGFSGNTIYF. The chain combines TRBV29-1 with TRBJ1-3, with 9 positions matching TRBD1. The V segment lost 3 bases and the J segment 0 bases; nucleotides outside the gene matches: 3. The CDR3 runs 15 residues. Germline assignment: CDR1 SQVTM and CDR2 ANQGSEA.

The CDR3 coding sequence is TGTGCCAGCAGCCTCACAGGGGGCGTACTCACAGATACGCAGTATTTT. It codes for CASSLTGGVLTDTQYF. This chain links TRBV11-2 with TRBJ2-3; 9 nucleotides align to TRBD1. The CDR3 consists of 16 residues. J lost 2 bases, V lost 5 bases, and 8 bases had no gene match. The germline gives CDR1 SGHAT, CDR2 FQNNGV.

The CDR3 bases are TGTGCCAGCAGCCCCCGGGACAGGGAAAATGAGCAGTTCTTC. It codes for CASSPRDRENEQFF. V and J are TRBV5-6 and TRBJ2-1; 9 bases align to TRBD1. The CDR3 consists of 14 residues. Trimming removed 4 bases from V and 7 bases from J; junction bases left unmatched: 6. Germline loops: CDR1 SGHDT, CDR2 YYEEEE.

V gene TRBV6-6 combines with J gene TRBJ1-5, with 9 nucleotides matching TRBD1. The CDR3 is 15 residues long. Trimming removed 2 bases from V and 7 bases from J; junction bases left unmatched: 6. The germline V gene has CDR1 MNHNY and CDR2 SVGAGI (reference sequence). The CDR3 loop is CASSYGTGLEQPQHF. In DNA, the CDR3 is TGTGCCAGCAGTTACGGGACAGGGTTAGAGCAGCCCCAGCATTTT.

This clone came up once. V usage is TRBV24-1 and J usage is TRBJ2-1, with 12 bases matching TRBD2. J gave up 6 bases and V 12 bases, and 14 bases lay outside the gene matches. Germline-derived CDR1 and CDR2 are KGHDR and SFDVKD. The CDR3 consists of 16 residues. Here the CDR3 reads CALLTTSGGPSNEQFF. For the CDR3, the DNA is TGTGCCCTCCTAACGACTAGCGGGGGTCCTAGCAATGAGCAGTTCTTC.

The genes are TRBV18 and TRBJ2-7; TRBD1 matches at 9 bases. The germline gives CDR1 KGHSH, CDR2 LQKENI. V lost 3 bases and J lost 5; bases outside the gene matches: 5. The CDR3 is 14 residues long. The DNA for the CDR3 is TGTGCCAGCTCACCTTCGACAGGGGGAGACGAGCAGTACTTC. Its protein is CASSPSTGGDEQYF.

V and J are TRBV18 and TRBJ1-3; D is possibly TRBD1 (5 bases). Germline CDR1 is KGHSH and CDR2 is LQKENI. Trimming shortened V by 7 bases and J by 0 bases, and 19 bases separated the two germline ends. There are 17 residues in the CDR3. The CDR3 spells CASLPIMRGDSGNTIYF. Here the CDR3 DNA reads TGTGCCAGCTTACCGATTATGCGGGGCGACTCTGGAAACACCATATATTTT.

The chain employs TRBV6-1 and TRBJ1-2; a possible D gene is TRBD1 (5 bases). This CDR3 has 15 residues. The ends were cut back, 2 bases at V and 8 bases at J, with 18 bases in the middle. The germline V gene encodes CDR1 MNHNS and CDR2 SASEGT. Written as DNA, the CDR3 is TGTGCCAGCAGTGAATTTGGCAGGTCTGGGGGGGGCTACACCTTC. It specifies CASSEFGRSGGGYTF.

This chain joins TRBV4-3 and TRBJ2-2, with 11 bases matching TRBD2. Germline CDR1 LGHNA, CDR2 YSLEER. V shed 3 bases and J 4 bases; nucleotides not matched to a gene: 7. The CDR3 has 17 amino acids. The CDR3 spells CASSQVAGGPGTGELFF. CDR3 nucleotide sequence: TGCGCCAGCAGCCAGGTAGCGGGGGGGCCCGGCACCGGGGAGCTGTTTTTT.

The V call is TRBV6-1, the J call TRBJ1-4; TRBD1 agrees at 7 bases. The junction had 4 bases not matched to a gene; V was cut back by 3 bases and J by 0 bases. Germline lookup yields CDR1 MNHNS and CDR2 SASEGT. The CDR3 runs 16 residues. The CDR3, as DNA: TGTGCCAGCAGTGAGAGGGGGCCACCAACTAATGAAAAACTGTTTTTT. Translation gives CASSERGPPTNEKLFF.

The rearrangement joins TRBV9 to TRBJ2-3; perhaps TRBD2 as D (7 bases). CDR1 is SGDLS and CDR2 is YYNGEE in the germline V gene. This CDR3 contains 16 residues. Trimming pared 3 bases from V and 1 base from J, leaving 15 bases between. The CDR3 bases are TGTGCCAGCAGCGCCGTTGGGGGGGGCGGCACAGATACGCAGTATTTT. Translated, it gives CASSAVGGGGTDTQYF.

The chain couples TRBV6-6 to TRBJ2-5, with 14 positions matching TRBD2. Per the germline V gene, CDR1 is MNHNY and CDR2 is SVGAGI (reference sequence). The J segment lost 2 bases and the V segment lost 5 bases, leaving 7 bases of the junction unmatched. The CDR3 consists of 17 residues. This CDR3 is CASSPRLAGGKQETQYF. The CDR3 bases are TGTGCCAGCAGTCCGAGACTAGCGGGGGGGAAACAAGAGACCCAGTACTTC.

The rearrangement uses TRBV9 and TRBJ1-3; tentatively, D is TRBD1 (6 bases). There are 15 residues in the CDR3. Germline V gives CDR1 SGDLS, CDR2 YYNGEE. V lost 4 bases, J lost 4 bases, and 15 bases lay in between. The chain's CDR3 is CASSQKGQGGNTIYF. The CDR3 DNA reads as TGTGCCAGCAGCCAGAAGGGGCAGGGGGGAAACACCATATATTTT.

This chain uses TRBV7-3 with TRBJ1-6; no clear D gene. Germline values: CDR1 SGHTA, CDR2 FQGTGA. Trimming took 1 base from V and 5 from J, leaving 9 bases between them. This CDR3 contains 15 residues. CDR3 sequence: CASSLMAGDNSPLHF. DNA of the CDR3: TGTGCCAGCAGCTTAATGGCCGGGGATAATTCACCCCTCCACTTT.

V is TRBV4-2 and J is TRBJ2-7, with a possible D match to TRBD2 (6 bases). Germline assignment: CDR1 LGHNA and CDR2 YNFKEQ. The V and J ends lost 0 bases and 2 bases respectively, with 14 bases between them. This CDR3 has 16 amino acids. Written as DNA, the CDR3 is TGTGCCAGCAGCCAAGAAACCACCCGGGGGACCTACGAGCAGTACTTC. Its translation is CASSQETTRGTYEQYF.

This clone was recorded only once. The chain recombines TRBV2 with TRBJ1-2; 8 nucleotides line up with TRBD1. The V segment lost 2 bases and the J segment 0 bases; nucleotides outside the gene matches: 8. The CDR3 loop spans 17 amino acids. CDR1 and CDR2 (germline): SNHLY, FYNNEI. CDR3 in amino acids: CASSELGQGSSNYGYTF. The CDR3 DNA reads TGTGCCAGCAGTGAACTCGGACAGGGATCTTCTAACTATGGCTACACCTTC.